This T cell receptor (beta chain) originates from a study of CD8 T cells in ankylosing spondylitis. In this sample, this clonotype turned up many times. V was trimmed by 3 bases and J by 5 bases, leaving 10 bases between them. This CDR3 has 14 residues. Germline values: CDR1 SGHTA, CDR2 FQGNSA. TCRdb processed the 5' RACE reads anew with MiXCR; each CDR3 protein has one entry. The table records about 69,000 distinct CDR3 sequences, under 5.5% of them present only once. The chain carries TRBV7-2 and TRBJ2-2, with D tentatively TRBD1 (6 bases). The receptor's source is a male donor with ankylosing spondylitis or in good health (not recorded which). The specimen sequenced was blood, either unsorted or a sorted T cell fraction (not recorded which). The CDR3 protein is CASSLGAWTGELFF. The CDR3 bases are TGTGCCAGCAGCTTGGGGGCTTGGACCGGGGAGCTGTTTTTT.